This T cell receptor (beta chain) was observed in a study of cytomegalovirus exposure and HLA in healthy donors. Study information: Early release data held 75 million to 90 million unique TCRs from HLA-typed donors.

This CDR3 has 16 residues. Looked up from germline, CDR1 is SEHNR and CDR2 is FQNEAQ (reference sequence). V was clipped by 5 bases and J by 5 bases; unmatched bases: 11. With 60 Vbeta and 13 Jbeta primers, the PCR was carried out. Generated by immunoSEQ multiplex PCR, the TCRdb table keeps only in-frame clones and is missing some. The profile covers under 200,000 clones, with over 70% appearing a single time and 7.4% taken by the ten largest. Study outcomes and limitations: A few of the chains that were CMV-associated were confirmed in vitro to be specific for CMV antigens.

On this clone itself: Its antigen is undetermined.

The chain joins TRBV7-9 to TRBJ2-1; 8 bases line up with TRBD2. Sequenced input: PBMCs. The TCR sequence derives from a male donor in good health and CMV-seropositive. CDR3 nucleotides: TGTGCCAGCAGCGCGAGGATAGCGGGGAGGGACAATGAGCAGTTCTTC. It translates to CASSARIAGRDNEQFF.